This T cell receptor (beta chain) was obtained from a study of blood T cells in healthy people across ages. Germline CDR1 and CDR2: MDHEN and SYDVKM. V shed 3 bases and J shed 1 base, with 15 bases lying between them. The CDR3 runs 16 residues. The individuals who served as donors were healthy Caucasians living in Russia, aged about 6 to 95. It was with a sample-barcoded 5' primer and a J-beta primer mix that a second PCR of roughly 7 to 12 cycles was run. There were at least 2.5 million CDR3-containing paired-end reads obtained from each sample. TCRdb re-derived calls from the 5' RACE reads in MiXCR, one entry per CDR3 protein. The table lists fewer than 2 million distinct CDR3 sequences, roughly two fifths of them singletons.

Input material: blood. The receptor was derived from a human donor in good health. The chain is built from TRBV28 and TRBJ1-1; no firm D call. For the CDR3, the DNA is TGTGCCAGCAGTTTGGCCAGTCCTTTTCCGAACACTGAAGCTTTCTTT. Residues: CASSLASPFPNTEAFF.